The rows below give T cell receptor beta chains drawn from one sample of a study of T-cell reconstitution after alpha-beta-depleted transplantation in children. TCRdb redid the calling of the PCR reads with MiXCR, one entry per CDR3 protein. The table lists about 340,000 distinct CDR3 sequences, about 17% of them singletons. Sequences were derived from PBMCs, mostly from graft donor cells, sampled 360 days after TCRalphabeta/CD19-depleted stem cell transplant. The receptors here all came from a male patient aged 2-10 years who had a stem cell transplant for acute lymphoblastic leukemia, so the T cells may come from the graft donor. The CDR3 runs from the conserved cysteine through the conserved F or W. Each record gives: D gene, clone size, V gene, J gene, CDR3 DNA, CDR3 protein. The D gene is left open where the match is weak. Size is stated for part of the rows, as once, few or many counts, or as a class when the clone is expanded.

>-|-|TRBV7-9|TRBJ2-5
TGTGCCAGCAGCCCTAGAGACAGGTTCCGCAAGACCCAGTACTTC
CASSPRDRFRKTQYF
>-|-|TRBV28|TRBJ2-7
TGTGCCAGCAGTTTCTCGGGGACTTATTACGAGCAGTACTTC
CASSFSGTYYEQYF
>-|many|TRBV12-3/TRBV12-4|TRBJ2-6
TGTGCCAGCACCTCCACGGGTTCTGGGGCCAACGTCCTGACTTTC
CASTSTGSGANVLTF
>TRBD2|few|TRBV10-2|TRBJ2-3
TGCGCCAGCAGCCAGCGGGAGTACTATGATACGCAGTATTTT
CASSQREYYDTQYF
>-|few|TRBV28|TRBJ2-7
TGTGCCAGCAGTTTATGGGGGGCGGAGGACCCAAACTACGAGCAGTACTTC
CASSLWGAEDPNYEQYF
>-|many|TRBV4-1|TRBJ1-2
TGCGCCAGCAGCCAAGGCCCCTCGGGACTAGGAGAGAATGGCTACACCTTC
CASSQGPSGLGENGYTF
>-|many|TRBV25-1|TRBJ2-5
TGTGCCAGCAGTGAAGGGGAGACCCAGTACTTC
CASSEGETQYF
>TRBD2|-|TRBV28|TRBJ2-5
TGTGCCAGCGTAGCGGGAAGGTGGGAGACCCAGTACTTC
CASVAGRWETQYF
>TRBD1|few|TRBV4-2|TRBJ1-2
TGTGCCAGCAGCCAGGGCCCCAGACAGGGGGATGGCTACACCTTC
CASSQGPRQGDGYTF
>-|few|TRBV27|TRBJ2-1
TGTGCCAGCAGTTTAAGCAGGTACAATGAGCAGTTCTTC
CASSLSRYNEQFF
>TRBD2|few|TRBV7-8|TRBJ2-3
TGTGCCAGCAGTCATAGGACTAGCGGGAGGGCCCTATTATCCACAGATACGCAGTATTTT
CASSHRTSGRALLSTDTQYF
>TRBD2|-|TRBV6-5|TRBJ2-5
TGTGCCAGCAGTTACGCGGGAGAAGACACCGAGACCCAGTACTTC
CASSYAGEDTETQYF
>TRBD1|-|TRBV5-6|TRBJ1-6
TGTGCCAGCAGTTACTCGGGACAGGGTGTAGATTCACCCCTCCACTTT
CASSYSGQGVDSPLHF
>-|many|TRBV28|TRBJ2-7
TGTGCCAGCAGTTTAGAGGGATCATACCACGAGCAGTACTTC
CASSLEGSYHEQYF
>-|-|TRBV4-1|TRBJ2-3
TGCGCCAGCAGCCCAGAATTGCGACTGTATCGCACAGATACGCAGTATTTT
CASSPELRLYRTDTQYF
>-|-|TRBV4-2|TRBJ2-3
TGTGCCAGCAGCCAACCGTTGGATACGCAGTATTTT
CASSQPLDTQYF
>-|few|TRBV21-1|TRBJ1-1
TGTGCCAGCAGGGACGGGAACACTGAAGCTTTCTTT
CASRDGNTEAFF
>TRBD1|many|TRBV12-3/TRBV12-4|TRBJ2-7
TGTGCCAGCAGTTTTCCCCCCTTTCCCGGGACAGGAAGCTACGAGCAGTACTTC
CASSFPPFPGTGSYEQYF
>-|-|TRBV5-1|TRBJ1-5
TGCGCCAGCAGCTTGAATCTCGGGAACGGTCAGCCCCAGCATTTT
CASSLNLGNGQPQHF
>TRBD2|many|TRBV7-2|TRBJ2-2
TGTGCCAGCAGCGCAAGCGGGAGAAGGGGCCGGACCGAGAACACCGGGGAGCTGTTTTTT
CASSASGRRGRTENTGELFF
>TRBD2|few|TRBV28|TRBJ2-7
TGTGCCAGCAGGCGTCCTAGCGGGAGCTACGAGCAGTACTTC
CASRRPSGSYEQYF
>-|-|TRBV27|TRBJ1-1
TGTGCCAGCAGGGGCTACAGGTTGACTGAAGCTTTCTTT
CASRGYRLTEAFF
>-|-|TRBV20-1|TRBJ1-6
TGCAGTGCTAGGGGGGGACACTATAATTCACCCCTCCACTTT
CSARGGHYNSPLHF
>TRBD1|-|TRBV7-2|TRBJ2-2
TGTGCCAGCAGCTGGGGACAGGCGAACACCGGGGAGCTGTTTTTT
CASSWGQANTGELFF
>TRBD1|-|TRBV5-5|TRBJ2-2
TGTGCCAGCAGCTTGACGGCGGACAGGGTTAACACCGGGGAGCTGTTTTTT
CASSLTADRVNTGELFF
>-|-|TRBV7-3|TRBJ2-2
TGTGCCAGCAGCTTTTTCGGGATTGGGACCGGGGAGCTGTTTTTT
CASSFFGIGTGELFF
>TRBD2|few|TRBV11-2|TRBJ2-1
TGTGCCAGCAGCTACAGACTAGCGGGAGGGCCCTACAATGAGCAGTTCTTC
CASSYRLAGGPYNEQFF
>-|many|TRBV7-3|TRBJ2-2
TGTGCCAGCAGCTTACCTCCCGGGGAGCTGTTTTTT
CASSLPPGELFF
>-|-|TRBV24-1|TRBJ1-6
TGTGCCACCGGAGGGGATGACACTACGACTAATTCACCCCTCCACTTT
CATGGDDTTTNSPLHF
>-|many|TRBV7-9|TRBJ2-5
TGTGCCAGCAGCTTAGAGGGGGACGGACCTCTTCAAGAGACCCAGTACTTC
CASSLEGDGPLQETQYF
>TRBD2|-|TRBV4-1|TRBJ2-3
TGCGCCAGCAGCCAAGGGTATGGACTAGCGGGAAGGAGTGGTACGCAGTATTTT
CASSQGYGLAGRSGTQYF
>-|-|TRBV7-6|TRBJ2-3
TGTGCCAGCAGCTTAGCTACCAGACTAGAGAGTACGCAGTATTTT
CASSLATRLESTQYF